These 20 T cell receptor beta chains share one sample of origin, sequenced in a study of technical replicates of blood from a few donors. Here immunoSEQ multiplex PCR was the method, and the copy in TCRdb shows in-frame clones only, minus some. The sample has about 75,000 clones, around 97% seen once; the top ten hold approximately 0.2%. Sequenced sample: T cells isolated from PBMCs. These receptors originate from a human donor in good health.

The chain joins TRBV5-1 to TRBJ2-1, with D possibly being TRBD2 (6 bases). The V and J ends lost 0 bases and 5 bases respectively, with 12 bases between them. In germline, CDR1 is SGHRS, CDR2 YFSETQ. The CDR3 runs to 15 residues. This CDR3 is CASSLGSGLHNEQFF. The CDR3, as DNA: TGCGCCAGCAGCTTGGGTAGCGGACTACACAATGAGCAGTTCTTC.

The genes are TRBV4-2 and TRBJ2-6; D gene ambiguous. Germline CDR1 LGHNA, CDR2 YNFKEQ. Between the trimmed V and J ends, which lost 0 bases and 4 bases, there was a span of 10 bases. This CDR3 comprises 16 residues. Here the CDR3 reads CASSQEVVVGANVLTF. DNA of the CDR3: TGTGCCAGCAGCCAAGAAGTAGTTGTGGGGGCCAACGTCCTGACTTTC.

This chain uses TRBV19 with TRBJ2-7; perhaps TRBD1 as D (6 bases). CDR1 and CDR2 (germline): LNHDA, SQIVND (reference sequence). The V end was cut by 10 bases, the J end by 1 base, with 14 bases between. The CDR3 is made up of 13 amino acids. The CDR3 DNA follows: TGTGCCACCGGACAGCCGAATTCCTACGAGCAGTACTTC. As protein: CATGQPNSYEQYF. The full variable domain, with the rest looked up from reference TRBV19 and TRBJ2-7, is DGGITQSPKYLFRKEGQNVTLSCEQNLNHDAMYWYRQDPGQGLRLIYYSQIVNDFQKGDIAEGYSVSREKKESFPLTVTSAQKNPTAFYLCATGQPNSYEQYFGPGTRLTVT.

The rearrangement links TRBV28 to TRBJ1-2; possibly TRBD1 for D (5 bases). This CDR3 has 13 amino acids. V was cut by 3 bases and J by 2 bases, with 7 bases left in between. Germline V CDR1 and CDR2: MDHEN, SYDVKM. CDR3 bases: TGTGCCAGCAGTTTTGCAGGGAACTATGGCTACACCTTC. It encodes CASSFAGNYGYTF.

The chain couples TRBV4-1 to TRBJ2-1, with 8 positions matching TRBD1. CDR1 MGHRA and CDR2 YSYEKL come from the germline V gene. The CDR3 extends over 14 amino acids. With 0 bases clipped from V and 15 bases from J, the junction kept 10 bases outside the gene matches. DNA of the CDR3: TGCGCCAGCAGCCAAGACGGGACAGGAGGTCTGGCGTTCTTC. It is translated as CASSQDGTGGLAFF.

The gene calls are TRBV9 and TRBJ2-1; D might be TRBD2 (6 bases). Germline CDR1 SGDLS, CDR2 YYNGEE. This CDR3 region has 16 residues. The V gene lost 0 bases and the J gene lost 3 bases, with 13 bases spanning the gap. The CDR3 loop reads CASSVEAGRIYNEQFF. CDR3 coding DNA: TGTGCCAGCAGCGTAGAAGCAGGGAGGATCTACAATGAGCAGTTCTTC.

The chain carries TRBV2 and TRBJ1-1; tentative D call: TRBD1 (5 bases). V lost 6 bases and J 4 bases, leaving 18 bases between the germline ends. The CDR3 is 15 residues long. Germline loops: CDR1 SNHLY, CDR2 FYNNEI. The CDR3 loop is CASSDLRRRGTEAFF. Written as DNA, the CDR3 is TGTGCCAGCAGCGATTTAAGACGGAGGGGCACTGAAGCTTTCTTT. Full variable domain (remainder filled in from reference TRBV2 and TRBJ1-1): EPEVTQTPSHQVTQMGQEVILRCVPISNHLYFYWYRQILGQKVEFLVSFYNNEISEKSEIFDDQFSVERPDGSNFTLKIRSTKLEDSAMYFCASSDLRRRGTEAFFGQGTRLTVV.

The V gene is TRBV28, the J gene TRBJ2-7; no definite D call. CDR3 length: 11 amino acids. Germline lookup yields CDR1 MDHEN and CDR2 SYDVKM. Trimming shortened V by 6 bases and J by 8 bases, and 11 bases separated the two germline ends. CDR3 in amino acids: CASSLHAKQYF. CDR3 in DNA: TGTGCCAGCAGCCTCCACGCTAAGCAGTACTTC.

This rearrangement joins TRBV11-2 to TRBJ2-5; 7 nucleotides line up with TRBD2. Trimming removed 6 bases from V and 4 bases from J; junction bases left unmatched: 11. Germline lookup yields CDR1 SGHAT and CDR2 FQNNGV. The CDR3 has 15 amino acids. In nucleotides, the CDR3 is TGTGCCAGCAGAAGCCCTTTGGGAGGGTTAGAGACCCAGTACTTC. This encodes CASRSPLGGLETQYF.

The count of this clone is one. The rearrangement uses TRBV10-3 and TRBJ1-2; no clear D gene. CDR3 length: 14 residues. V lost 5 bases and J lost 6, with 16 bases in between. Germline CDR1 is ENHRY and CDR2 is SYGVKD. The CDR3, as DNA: TGTGCCATCAGTTCTAGGGCGCAGGAGGATGGCTACACCTTC. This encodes CAISSRAQEDGYTF.

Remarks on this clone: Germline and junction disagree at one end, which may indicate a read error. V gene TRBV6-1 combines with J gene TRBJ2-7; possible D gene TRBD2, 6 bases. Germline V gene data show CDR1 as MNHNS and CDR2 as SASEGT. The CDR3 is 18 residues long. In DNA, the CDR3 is TGTGCCAGCAGGGAAGTTTTAGGGACCCCCGGGAGTGTCTACGAGCAGTACTTC. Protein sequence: CASREVLGTPGSVYEQYF.

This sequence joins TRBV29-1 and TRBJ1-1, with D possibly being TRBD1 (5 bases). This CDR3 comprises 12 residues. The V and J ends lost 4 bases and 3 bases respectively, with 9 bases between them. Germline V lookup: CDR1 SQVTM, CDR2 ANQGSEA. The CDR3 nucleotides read TGCAGCGTTGCAGTAGGGGACACTGAAGCTTTCTTT. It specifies CSVAVGDTEAFF.

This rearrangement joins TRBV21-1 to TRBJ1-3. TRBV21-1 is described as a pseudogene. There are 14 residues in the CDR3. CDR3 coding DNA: TGTGCCACCCGGGGGACTTTGCAAAGAAACACCATATATTTT. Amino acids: CATRGTLQRNTIYF.

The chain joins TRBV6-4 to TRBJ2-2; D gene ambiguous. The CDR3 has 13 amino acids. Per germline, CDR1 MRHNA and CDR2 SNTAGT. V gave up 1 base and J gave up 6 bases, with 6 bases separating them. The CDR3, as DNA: TGTGCCAGCAGTGACTTTGAGGCCGGGGAGCTGTTTTTT. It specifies CASSDFEAGELFF.

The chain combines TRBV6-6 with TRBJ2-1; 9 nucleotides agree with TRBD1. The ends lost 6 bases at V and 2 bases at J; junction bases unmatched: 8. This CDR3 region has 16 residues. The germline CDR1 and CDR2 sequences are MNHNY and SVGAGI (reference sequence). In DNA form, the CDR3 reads TGTGCCAGCAGGTCTCATGGACAGGGGACCTACAATGAGCAGTTCTTC. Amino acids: CASRSHGQGTYNEQFF.

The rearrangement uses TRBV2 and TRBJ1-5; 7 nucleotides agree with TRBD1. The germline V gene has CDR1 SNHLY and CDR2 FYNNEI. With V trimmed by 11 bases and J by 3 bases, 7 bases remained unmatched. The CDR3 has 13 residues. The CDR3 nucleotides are TGTGCCGGCGGGACAGCGGTCAATCAGCCCCAGCATTTT. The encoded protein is CAGGTAVNQPQHF.

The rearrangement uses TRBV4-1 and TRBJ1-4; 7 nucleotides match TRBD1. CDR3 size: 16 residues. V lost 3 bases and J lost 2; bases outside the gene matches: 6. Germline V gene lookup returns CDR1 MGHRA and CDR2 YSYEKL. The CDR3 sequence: CASSQATGQTNEKLFF. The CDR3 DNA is TGCGCCAGCAGCCAGGCCACGGGACAGACTAATGAAAAACTGTTTTTT.

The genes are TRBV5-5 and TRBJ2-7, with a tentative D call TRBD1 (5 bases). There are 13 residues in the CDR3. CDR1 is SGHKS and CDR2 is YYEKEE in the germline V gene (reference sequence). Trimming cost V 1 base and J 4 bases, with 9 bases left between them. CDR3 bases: TGTGCCAGCAGCTTGCAGGGTTCTTACGAGCAGTACTTC. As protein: CASSLQGSYEQYF.

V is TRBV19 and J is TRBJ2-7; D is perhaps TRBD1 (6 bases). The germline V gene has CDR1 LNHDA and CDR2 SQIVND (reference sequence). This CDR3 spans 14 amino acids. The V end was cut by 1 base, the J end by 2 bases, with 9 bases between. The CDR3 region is CASSIGGRAYEQYF. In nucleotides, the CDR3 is TGTGCCAGTAGTATAGGGGGGCGCGCCTACGAGCAGTACTTC.

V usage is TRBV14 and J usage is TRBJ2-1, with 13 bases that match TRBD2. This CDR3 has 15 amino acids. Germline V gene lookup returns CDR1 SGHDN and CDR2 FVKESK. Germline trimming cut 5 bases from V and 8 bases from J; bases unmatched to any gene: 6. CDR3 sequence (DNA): TGTGCCAGCAGCACCCGGACTAGCGGGAGTTATGAGCAGTTCTTC. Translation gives CASSTRTSGSYEQFF.